The entry below gives a single T cell receptor (beta chain) sequence along with its context. The germline CDR1 and CDR2 sequences are LNHDA and SQIVND (reference sequence). V was trimmed by 8 bases and J by 7 bases, leaving 14 bases between them. The CDR3 has 12 residues. Any symptoms of ophthalmopathy came after the first hyperthyroidism diagnosis, from which the blood sample dates. TCR beta CDR3 regions were amplified from RNA. The HTBI primer set served for first-round RT-PCR of the TCR CDR3. MiXCR, run by TCRdb on the multiplex PCR reads, gives a single entry per CDR3 protein. The table has around 290,000 distinct CDR3 sequences, about an eighth seen once. This sample is drawn from a study of T cells in Graves' hyperthyroidism and ophthalmopathy.

Sequencing was performed on blood. The rearrangement joins TRBV19 to TRBJ1-2, with D hard to call. The sequence was obtained from a woman aged 25 to 39 with Graves' hyperthyroidism that later progressed to Graves' ophthalmopathy. The CDR3 region has the DNA TGTGCCAGTTCTTTATTAGGTCTTGGCTACACCTTC. This gives the protein CASSLLGLGYTF.